The 29 T cell receptor beta chains below come from one sample, sequenced in a study of spatial heterogeneity in lung cancer. Study-wide results and limits: Higher tumor mutation counts went along with higher counts of expanded intratumoral alpha and beta TCRs.

Time point given: sample taken at primary tumor resection. What these receptors recognize is not known. In TCRdb, the 5' RACE reads were re-called with MiXCR into one record per CDR3 protein. This sample has about 16,000 distinct CDR3 sequences, with under 7.5% found just once. Material: lung tumor tissue, obtained at surgery. These receptors all come from a male donor with early-stage non-small cell lung cancer.

At least ten counts were recorded for this clonotype. The chain uses TRBV25-1 and TRBJ1-1; no clear D. This CDR3 contains 12 residues. V gave up 6 bases and J gave up 1 base, with 6 bases separating them. CDR1 is MGHDK and CDR2 is SYGVNS in the germline V gene. CDR3: CASREKNTEAFF. The CDR3 nucleotides read TGTGCCAGCAGAGAAAAGAACACTGAAGCTTTCTTT.

The CDR3 spells CASSQDRQAGGYGYTF. CDR3 coding DNA: TGCGCCAGCAGCCAAGATCGACAGGCGGGGGGCTATGGCTACACCTTC. The V and J genes are TRBV4-1 and TRBJ1-2, with D perhaps TRBD1 (6 bases). Germline V CDR1 and CDR2: MGHRA, YSYEKL. V was shortened by 0 bases and J by 4 bases, with 15 bases between the two germline ends. The length of the CDR3 is 16 residues.

This clonotype ranks as medium-sized. This sequence joins TRBV9 and TRBJ1-3; possible D gene TRBD1, 6 bases. Trimming removed 5 bases from V and 0 bases from J, with 15 bases in between. The CDR3 sequence is 16 residues long. Germline CDR1 reads SGDLS; CDR2 reads YYNGEE. CDR3 coding DNA: TGTGCCAGCAGTGGACAGCGGATCAGCTCTGGAAACACCATATATTTT. Protein sequence: CASSGQRISSGNTIYF. Drawing the rest from reference TRBV9 and TRBJ1-3, the complete variable domain is DSGVTQTPKHLITATGQRVTLRCSPRSGDLSVYWYQQSLDQGLQFLIQYYNGEERAKGNILERFSAQQFPDLHSELNLSSLELGDSALYFCASSGQRISSGNTIYFGEGSWLTVV.

In this sample, this clonotype is medium-sized. The genes are TRBV5-1 and TRBJ2-1; D gene uncertain. V was cut by 1 base and J by 0 bases, with 11 bases left in between. The CDR3 sequence is 16 residues long. Germline-derived CDR1 and CDR2 are SGHRS and YFSETQ. CDR3 region: CASSLPMGSSYNEQFF. CDR3 bases: TGCGCCAGCAGCTTGCCCATGGGCAGCTCCTACAATGAGCAGTTCTTC.

This chain links TRBV20-1 with TRBJ2-3; TRBD2 matches at 8 bases. Trimming cost V 3 bases and J 1 base; bases outside gene matches: 6. Germline V gene lookup returns CDR1 DFQATT and CDR2 SNEGSKA (reference sequence). The CDR3 runs 15 residues. The CDR3 nucleotides read TGCAGTGCTAGGGTCTTTAGCGGGGGCACAGATACGCAGTATTTT. Its protein product is CSARVFSGGTDTQYF.

This clonotype was counted at least ten times. The CDR3 nucleotides are TGTGCCAGCTCACCAAGGCAGAGTTCTAGCACAGATACGCAGTATTTT. The encoded protein is CASSPRQSSSTDTQYF. The chain combines TRBV18 with TRBJ2-3, with D unclear. Germline loops: CDR1 KGHSH, CDR2 LQKENI. CDR3 length: 16 amino acids. Trimming took off 2 bases at V and 0 bases at J, with 12 bases between the two ends.

There are many counts of this clonotype. The chain combines TRBV24-1 with TRBJ1-5; no clear D gene. Trimming took off 6 bases at V and 4 bases at J, with 12 bases between the two ends. This CDR3 is built from 14 residues. CDR1 and CDR2 (germline): KGHDR, SFDVKD. CDR3 sequence reads: CATSQAGGNQPQHF. For the CDR3, the DNA is TGTGCCACCAGTCAGGCCGGAGGTAATCAGCCCCAGCATTTT.

This clonotype was counted at least ten times. V is TRBV7-2 and J is TRBJ2-3; D tentatively reads TRBD1 or TRBD2 (5 bases each). Germline assignment: CDR1 SGHTA and CDR2 FQGNSA. V dropped 5 bases and J dropped 4 bases, with 13 bases sitting between them. CDR3 size: 14 residues. CDR3 in DNA: TGTGCCAGCAGCCGGGACCCGGCGTCAGATACGCAGTATTTT. It translates to CASSRDPASDTQYF.

This clonotype has only a few counts. This chain joins TRBV5-1 and TRBJ1-2; no firm D call. Per the germline V gene, CDR1 is SGHRS and CDR2 is YFSETQ. V shed 4 bases and J shed 3 bases, with 13 bases lying between them. This CDR3 spans 14 amino acids. CDR3 protein: CASSRDEGHYGYTF. In DNA, the CDR3 is TGCGCCAGCAGCCGGGATGAGGGCCACTATGGCTACACCTTC.

The sample holds a few counts of this clonotype. The J gene is TRBJ1-1, the V gene TRBV7-2; the D is unclear. CDR3 length equals 13 residues. The V end was cut by 7 bases, the J end by 1 base, with 10 bases between. The germline V gene has CDR1 SGHTA and CDR2 FQGNSA. The CDR3 sequence is CASTPGRNTEAFF. The CDR3 DNA follows: TGTGCCAGCACCCCGGGGAGGAACACTGAAGCTTTCTTT.

The chain uses TRBV20-1 and TRBJ2-5; weak D call: TRBD2 (5 bases). Trimming shortened V by 3 bases and J by 2 bases, and 16 bases separated the two germline ends. Germline CDR1 DFQATT, CDR2 SNEGSKA (reference sequence). This CDR3 comprises 15 residues. CDR3 protein: CSASPGIAEQETQYF. The CDR3 DNA sequence: TGCAGTGCTAGTCCGGGAATCGCAGAACAAGAGACCCAGTACTTC.

By share of the sample, this clonotype is medium-sized. The V call is TRBV7-9, the J call TRBJ2-7, with 8 bases matching TRBD1. The CDR3 sequence is 12 residues long. Germline V lookup: CDR1 SEHNR, CDR2 FQNEAQ (reference sequence). V was clipped by 10 bases and J by 2 bases; unmatched bases: 4. As DNA, the CDR3 is TGTGCCACTTCGACAGGGGCCTACGAGCAGTACTTC. Protein: CATSTGAYEQYF. The full variable domain, its missing parts supplied by reference TRBV7-9 and TRBJ2-7, is DTGVSQNPRHKITKRGQNVTFRCDPISEHNRLYWYRQTLGQGPEFLTYFQNEAQLEKSRLLSDRFSAERPKGSFSTLEIQRTEQGDSAMYLCATSTGAYEQYFGPGTRLTVT.

This clonotype was seen at least ten times. The rearrangement links TRBV4-3 to TRBJ1-3; D is unresolved. Germline V CDR1 and CDR2: LGHNA, YSLEER. CDR3 length: 15 residues. Trimming took off 4 bases at V and 1 base at J, with 11 bases between the two ends. CDR3 sequence reads: CASSRGLGSGNTIYF. The CDR3 DNA is TGCGCCAGCAGCCGAGGTTTGGGATCTGGAAACACCATATATTTT.

This clonotype is medium-sized within its sample. V and J are TRBV11-2 and TRBJ2-1; D perhaps matches TRBD2 (6 bases). The CDR3 contains 16 residues. V was cut by 5 bases and J by 6 bases, with 20 bases left in between. CDR1 is SGHAT and CDR2 is FQNNGV in the germline V gene. The CDR3 bases are TGTGCCAGCAGCCCCCTCATTTCGGGAGCGAGCAATGAGCAGTTCTTC. It codes for CASSPLISGASNEQFF.

This clonotype was counted many times. This chain connects TRBV30 to TRBJ1-4, with D uncertain. Germline V gives CDR1 GTSNPN, CDR2 SVGIG (reference sequence). V dropped 0 bases and J dropped 4 bases, with 12 bases sitting between them. This CDR3 contains 15 residues. The chain's CDR3 is CAWSVFPFGNEKLFF. DNA for the CDR3: TGTGCCTGGAGTGTGTTCCCCTTCGGTAATGAAAAACTGTTTTTT.

The J gene is TRBJ1-2, the V gene TRBV6-5; 8 positions match TRBD1. CDR3 length: 17 amino acids. The V gene end was trimmed by 0 bases and the J gene end by 5 bases; junction bases not matched to a gene: 11. Germline V lookup: CDR1 MNHEY, CDR2 SVGAGI. CDR3 nucleotides: TGTGCCAGCAGTTACTCAAACAACGGACAGGGTCCTTATGGCTACACCTTC. It is translated as CASSYSNNGQGPYGYTF.

This clonotype was counted ten times or more. The genes are TRBV5-1 and TRBJ2-3; D uncertain. Trimming shortened V by 2 bases and J by 4 bases, and 5 bases separated the two germline ends. The CDR3 covers 12 residues. Germline loops: CDR1 SGHRS, CDR2 YFSETQ. In DNA form, the CDR3 reads TGCGCCAGCAGCTTTATGCCAGATACGCAGTATTTT. The encoded protein is CASSFMPDTQYF.

This clonotype was recorded a few times. The CDR3 protein is CASSLEGRNTEAFF. The CDR3 DNA follows: TGCGCCAGCAGCTTGGAGGGGAGGAACACTGAAGCTTTCTTT. V is TRBV5-1 and J is TRBJ1-1; tentatively, D is TRBD1 (5 bases). CDR1 and CDR2 from the germline V gene are SGHRS and YFSETQ. This CDR3 is built from 14 residues. V was clipped by 0 bases and J by 1 base, with 7 bases between them.

This clonotype qualifies as medium-sized. The rearrangement links TRBV20-1 to TRBJ2-1; 9 bases map to TRBD2. Germline V CDR1 and CDR2: DFQATT, SNEGSKA (reference sequence). The ends lost 3 bases at V and 9 bases at J; junction bases unmatched: 12. This CDR3 has 15 residues. CDR3 region: CSASPSGIGFSEQFF. CDR3 DNA: TGCAGTGCTAGTCCTAGCGGGATAGGATTTAGTGAGCAGTTCTTC.

This clonotype was detected many times. This chain uses TRBV19 with TRBJ2-2; unclear D gene. There are 14 residues in the CDR3. V shed 1 base and J shed 6 bases, with 9 bases lying between them. Germline CDR1 reads LNHDA; CDR2 reads SQIVND (reference sequence). CDR3 coding DNA: TGTGCCAGTAGTATAGGCCCAAGGGCCGGGGAGCTGTTTTTT. Translated: CASSIGPRAGELFF.

Within the sample, this clonotype is medium-sized (0.01 to 0.1%). V gene TRBV19 combines with J gene TRBJ1-5; no clear D. Trimming removed 1 base from V and 3 bases from J, with 13 bases in between. Germline V gives CDR1 LNHDA, CDR2 SQIVND (reference sequence). The CDR3 is 16 amino acids. The CDR3 sequence is CASSIVLRPNNQPQHF. In nucleotides, the CDR3 is TGTGCCAGTAGTATAGTCCTACGGCCAAACAATCAGCCCCAGCATTTT.

This clonotype was detected ten times or more. The CDR3 region has the DNA TGTGCCAGCAGCTTAGCGGGACTAGCGGACAATGAGCAGTTCTTC. Amino acid sequence: CASSLAGLADNEQFF. This chain connects TRBV7-6 to TRBJ2-1; 11 nucleotides align to TRBD2. The CDR3 has 15 residues. The germline CDR1 and CDR2 sequences are SGHVS and FNYEAQ. V shed 0 bases and J 5 bases; nucleotides not matched to a gene: 0. The full variable domain, rest sourced from reference TRBV7-6 and TRBJ2-1, is GAGVSQSPRYKVTKRGQDVALRCDPISGHVSLYWYRQALGQGPEFLTYFNYEAQQDKSGLPNDRFSAERPEGSISTLTIQRTEQRDSAMYRCASSLAGLADNEQFFGPGTRLTVL.

This clonotype has ten or more counts. The CDR3 DNA is TGTGCCAGCAGCTTAGCTCATAACCTTAATTCACCCCTCCACTTT. This sequence encodes CASSLAHNLNSPLHF. The V and J genes are TRBV7-2 and TRBJ1-6; D is unclear. The germline gives CDR1 SGHTA, CDR2 FQGNSA. V was cut by 0 bases and J by 6 bases, with 9 bases left in between. The CDR3 is 15 amino acids.

This clonotype was detected a few times. The V and J genes are TRBV20-1 and TRBJ2-1; 14 bases match TRBD2. V was pared by 2 bases and J by 12 bases, with 12 bases of the junction left unmatched. In germline, CDR1 is DFQATT, CDR2 SNEGSKA (reference sequence). The CDR3 has 16 amino acids. The CDR3: CSARSPGTSGRGPQFF. The CDR3 nucleotides are TGCAGTGCTAGATCCCCCGGGACTAGCGGGAGAGGTCCGCAGTTCTTC.

In its sample, this clonotype was seen many times. The chain carries TRBV4-1 and TRBJ1-2; 8 nucleotides agree with TRBD1. From germline, CDR1 is MGHRA and CDR2 YSYEKL. The CDR3 length is 16 residues. With V trimmed by 4 bases and J by 4 bases, 11 bases remained unmatched. As DNA, the CDR3 is TGCGCCAGCAGCCGGTTACTCGGACAGGGAGTCTATGGCTACACCTTC. As protein: CASSRLLGQGVYGYTF.

The V gene is TRBV5-1, the J gene TRBJ2-5; 10 bases map to TRBD1. This CDR3 is built from 14 residues. Trimming cost V 0 bases and J 7 bases; bases outside gene matches: 3. Looked up from germline, CDR1 is SGHRS and CDR2 is YFSETQ. CDR3 loop: CASSLGQGAGTQYF. The CDR3 DNA is TGCGCCAGCAGCTTGGGACAGGGGGCTGGGACCCAGTACTTC.

This clonotype occurred a few times. V and J are TRBV7-2 and TRBJ1-6, with unresolved D. Germline CDR1 and CDR2: SGHTA and FQGNSA. Trimming pared 6 bases from V and 8 bases from J, leaving 11 bases between. The CDR3 loop spans 13 amino acids. The CDR3 sequence is CASSLHQDSPLHF. The CDR3 DNA reads as TGTGCCAGCAGTCTCCACCAGGATTCACCCCTCCACTTT.

By its share, this clonotype is medium-sized. The rearrangement uses TRBV29-1 and TRBJ2-7, with D tentatively TRBD1 or TRBD2 (5 bases each). Germline-derived CDR1 and CDR2 are SQVTM and ANQGSEA. V was clipped by 7 bases and J by 1 base, with 11 bases between them. The CDR3 is made up of 12 amino acids. Written as DNA, the CDR3 is TGCAGCGCTGGGGACGGTTCCTACGAGCAGTACTTC. This sequence encodes CSAGDGSYEQYF.

There are many counts of this clonotype. The gene calls are TRBV5-8 and TRBJ2-6; perhaps TRBD1 as D (6 bases). The CDR3 totals 15 residues. V lost 0 bases, J lost 2 bases, and 6 bases lay in between. Germline loops: CDR1 SGHTS, CDR2 YDEGEE. As DNA, the CDR3 is TGTGCCAGCAGCTTGGGACAGGCTGGGGCCAACGTCCTGACTTTC. This gives the protein CASSLGQAGANVLTF.